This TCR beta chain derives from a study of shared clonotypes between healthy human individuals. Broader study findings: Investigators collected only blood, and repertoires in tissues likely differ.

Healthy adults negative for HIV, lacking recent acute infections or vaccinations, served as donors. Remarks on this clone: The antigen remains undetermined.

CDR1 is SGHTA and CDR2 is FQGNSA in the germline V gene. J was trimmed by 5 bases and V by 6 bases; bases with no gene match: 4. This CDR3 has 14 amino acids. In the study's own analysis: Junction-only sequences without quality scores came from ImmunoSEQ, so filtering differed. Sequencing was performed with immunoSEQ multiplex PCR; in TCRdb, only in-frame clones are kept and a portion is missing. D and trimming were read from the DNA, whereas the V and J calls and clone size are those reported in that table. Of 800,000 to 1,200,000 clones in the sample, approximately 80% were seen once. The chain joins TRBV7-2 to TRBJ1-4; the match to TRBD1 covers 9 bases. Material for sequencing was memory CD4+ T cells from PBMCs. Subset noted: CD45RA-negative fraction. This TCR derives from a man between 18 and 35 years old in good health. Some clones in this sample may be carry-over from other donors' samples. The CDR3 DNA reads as TGTGCCAGCAGTATAGACAGGGGGAATGAAAAACTGTTTTTT. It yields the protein CASSIDRGNEKLFF.